This TCR beta chain was recovered during a study of blood T cell repertoires in COVID-19. Sequencing was performed with immunoSEQ multiplex PCR; in TCRdb, only in-frame clones are kept and a portion is missing. The sample yields a few hundred thousand clones, around 88% seen once. CDR3 length: 14 amino acids. Germline assignment: CDR1 WSHSY and CDR2 SAAADI. V was clipped by 3 bases and J by 0 bases, with 8 bases between them. This sequence was found in a woman aged 60-75 years with COVID-19, enrolled during active disease. Sequenced: peripheral blood. The V call is TRBV10-2, the J call TRBJ1-2; D unclear. The DNA of the CDR3 is TGCGCCAGCAGTGACGGTATAACTAACTATGGCTACACCTTC. As protein: CASSDGITNYGYTF.